The entry below gives a single TCR beta chain sequence along with its context. Its antigen is unidentified. This specimen belongs to a study of cytomegalovirus exposure and HLA in healthy donors. About the study: The approximately 120 validation repertoires used the same platform as the approximately 670 first-cohort repertoires (as reported by a later analysis).

Study outcomes and limitations: Specificity of three CMV-associated chains for CMV antigens was verified in vitro. The listing of some 170 TCR beta chains classed them as cytomegalovirus-associated. First-cohort TCR clusters were later found to tend to co-occur in the 120 validation repertoires.

Assay: immunoSEQ multiplex PCR; the TCRdb copy retains only in-frame clones and omits some. The sample lists approximately 150,000 clones, just under 85% occurring once. This CDR3 is built from 14 residues. V shed 3 bases and J 3 bases; nucleotides not matched to a gene: 1. Germline CDR1 reads SGHNT; CDR2 reads YYREEE (reference sequence). The chain employs TRBV5-4 and TRBJ1-4, with 8 bases aligning to TRBD1. This clonotype was sampled from a man aged 25-45 years in good health and CMV-seropositive. Input material: PBMCs. The CDR3 nucleotides read TGTGCCAGCAGCTCGGGACAGGCTAATGAAAAACTGTTTTTT. Translation: CASSSGQANEKLFF.